The sequence of this TCR beta chain was determined in a study of cytotoxic CD8 clonotypes in ibrutinib-treated CLL (dated by TCRdb to the early 2020s). Concerning the study at large: The cohort was composed of about a dozen relapsed/refractory and fewer than 16 treatment-naive patients; IGHV unmutated status was identified in some 17 patients. Responses were partial in 24 patients and complete in 2; after median approximately 67 months follow-up, about 14 stayed in remission and roughly twelve progressed. Response samples were taken after a median of approximately 13 months on treatment, ranging from 6 to 36 months. An average of roughly 250,000 productive templates and some 99,000 productive rearrangements was obtained per sample. Longitudinal samples were available for about 30% of the 86 trial participants. Cryopreserved peripheral blood mononuclear cells were collected before treatment, at response, and at either disease progression or sustained remission. Every remission and progressive disease sample was obtained while ibrutinib was still being received by the patients. The paper as a whole reports these results and caveats: Public clonotypes were rare and either contracted or stayed stable during treatment, and the rise in clonality at ibrutinib response reflected the expansion of private clonotypes. Clonality increased at ibrutinib response, stayed stable in sustained remission, and fell back toward baseline at progression. Baseline clonality was found to be higher than that of age-matched healthy donors and was strongly correlated with circulating CD8+ T-cell counts. Sampling times were not matched between sustained-remission and progressing patients, and lymph node repertoires were not studied.

The CDR3, from cysteine to phenylalanine, totals 15 residues. Here the CDR3 DNA is all that survives: 45 bases in frame from base 1. V lost 5 bases and J lost 8 bases; the stretch between them is 19 bases long. The germline V gene (reference sequence) yields PRHDT for CDR1 and FYEKMQ for CDR2. The sample's time point label, in plain terms: approximately 25 months on ibrutinib. For TCR beta library preparation, approximately 1.9 micrograms of genomic DNA was extracted from cryopreserved PBMCs. Longitudinal blood samples from CLL patients receiving ibrutinib monotherapy were subjected to high-throughput TCR beta sequencing. Patients were enrolled in a phase 2 open-label single-center ibrutinib monotherapy trial. The goal of deep resolution MiSeq sequencing was a depth between 1 in 1 million and 1 in 200,000 T cells, and coverage averaged 10x per clonotype. TCR beta libraries were generated with the immunoSEQ hsTCRB Kit. Turning to the authors' computational methods: Data were analyzed with ImmunoSEQ Data Assistant and ImmunoSEQ Analyzer, with V, D and J genes assigned per IMGT definitions. Clonality, which ranges from 0 to 1, was calculated by subtracting the normalized Shannon entropy of productive rearrangement frequencies from one. Only overrepresented clonotypes making up at least 0.05% of the repertoire of each patient were included in the public clonotype analysis. About twelve repertoires from age-matched healthy donors, obtained from immuneACCESS, served as clonality controls. TCRdb retrieved this table from immuneACCESS and kept in-frame rearrangements only. Not all clones are present; in checked studies, unresolved V genes account for under half, and no reason is known for the remainder. The DNA was the basis for D and trimming; V, J and clone size are from that table. The sample table records fewer than 35,000 clones; 69% of these occur just once. The top ten constitute roughly 50% of the sample.

For this clone: What antigen it recognizes has not been identified. Base qualities are not provided; no much larger clone lies one nucleotide away.

Rearrangement joined TRBV13 to TRBJ2-1; a weak D assignment points to TRBD1 (5 bases agree). The sequence came from a human donor with chronic lymphocytic leukemia. The sample was PBMCs, taken after 24 months of ibrutinib treatment. The DNA sequence reads TGTGCCAGCAGCCCATGGTGGGGCCAACAGGATGAGCAGTTCTTC. Its product reads: CASSPWWGQQDEQFF.